Each of the 6 T cell receptor beta chains below was sequenced from the same sample in a study of blood T cells in healthy people across ages. The authors ran a second PCR of about 7 to 11 cycles using a sample-barcoded 5' primer and a J-beta primer mix. TCRdb processed the 5' RACE reads anew with MiXCR; each CDR3 protein has one entry. This sample has 1,300,000 or so distinct CDR3 sequences, with 59% found just once. The sample comprised blood. Every receptor here comes from a man in his late teens or twenties in good health.

The CDR3 spells CASKEGQPPRASYEQYF. In DNA, the CDR3 is TGTGCCAGCAAAGAAGGCCAGCCTCCGCGGGCGAGCTACGAGCAGTACTTC. The chain uses TRBV21-1 and TRBJ2-7; TRBD1, as called in the table, went unchecked against the DNA. TRBV21-1 is a pseudogene locus. The CDR3 runs to 17 residues.

This clonotype has a handful of counts. The V call is TRBV6-5, the J call TRBJ1-4, with D uncertain. CDR1 MNHEY and CDR2 SVGAGI come from the germline V gene. The CDR3 totals 14 residues. Trimming pared 4 bases from V and 4 bases from J, leaving 10 bases between. This chain's CDR3 is CASSWSFRNEKLFF. The CDR3 DNA is TGTGCCAGCAGTTGGTCGTTCCGTAATGAAAAACTGTTTTTT.

This clonotype showed up just a few times. J is TRBJ2-1 and V is TRBV7-9; D is undetermined. The CDR3 is made up of 14 amino acids. V was cut by 5 bases and J by 6 bases, with 14 bases left in between. Germline V gene data show CDR1 as SEHNR and CDR2 as FQNEAQ (reference sequence). CDR3 residues: CASSLVFVPNEQFF. CDR3 nucleotides: TGTGCCAGCAGCCTCGTGTTTGTCCCCAATGAGCAGTTCTTC.

This clonotype was counted between two and nine times. The chain has TRBV19 and TRBJ1-5; 9 nucleotides line up with TRBD1. V was clipped by 2 bases and J by 3 bases; unmatched bases: 5. Germline CDR1 is LNHDA and CDR2 is SQIVND (reference sequence). The CDR3 consists of 16 residues. Here the CDR3 DNA reads TGTGCCAGTAGTATACCGGGACAGGGTCCCAATCAGCCCCAGCATTTT. Residues: CASSIPGQGPNQPQHF.

This rearrangement joins TRBV18 to TRBJ2-5; perhaps TRBD2 as D (5 bases). Looked up from germline, CDR1 is KGHSH and CDR2 is LQKENI. V was cut by 0 bases and J by 1 base, with 9 bases left in between. The CDR3 spans 15 residues. Here the CDR3 DNA reads TGTGCCAGCTCACCACCAACGCGGGCCCAAGAGACCCAGTACTTC. It codes for CASSPPTRAQETQYF.

J is TRBJ2-1 and V is TRBV25-1, with 7 bases identical to TRBD1. Germline V lookup: CDR1 MGHDK, CDR2 SYGVNS. After removal of 4 bases from V and 0 bases from J, the junction contained 21 bases not matched to a gene. There are 21 residues in the CDR3. CDR3 residues: CASSARKTGKLTPSSYNEQFF. The CDR3 bases are TGTGCCAGCAGTGCCCGAAAGACAGGGAAACTAACGCCGAGCTCCTACAATGAGCAGTTCTTC.